This T cell receptor (beta chain) is drawn from a study of glioma-infiltrating T cells after dendritic cell vaccination (dated by TCRdb to 2015 to 2016). About the investigation overall: A cohort of 15 glioblastoma patients from Phase I and II dendritic cell vaccination trials was included, of whom 9 were newly diagnosed and 6 had recurrent disease. Between 2003 and 2012, the patients were given dendritic cell vaccination pulsed with autologous tumor lysate. The vaccine consisted of monocyte-derived dendritic cells cultured seven to eight days with IL-4 and GM-CSF, then pulsed overnight with autologous tumor lysate. Each patient got three intradermal injections of the dendritic cell vaccine, spaced at biweekly intervals, in the arm below the axilla. Tumor-infiltrating lymphocyte content was quantified and tumor and blood repertoires were compared in dendritic cell-vaccinated glioblastoma patients by deep sequencing of TCR beta CDR3 regions. Survival after dendritic cell vaccination was correlated with TCR sequencing metrics, including TIL content and tumor-blood repertoire overlap. General findings and caveats noted by the study authors: Higher estimated pretreatment TIL content predicted longer time to progression and overall survival after dendritic cell vaccination. The cohort was small and heterogeneous, and full blood and tumor sets were available for few patients, with initial-recurrent tumor pairs available for even fewer patients. The three-group TCR overlap response model was characterized as speculative, and prospective validation of the model was stated to be required. TCR clonality showed no direct relationship with survival, which suggests that a diverse polyclonal response may matter.

What the time point label conveys for this sample: after dendritic cell vaccination, including at tumor progression/relapse. To be selected, patients needed enough residual fresh-frozen tumor tissue and more than two years of available survival data. Molecular status otherwise varied across the glioblastoma patients, but none of them carried an isocitrate dehydrogenase mutation. PBMC were collected before vaccination, two weeks after the third vaccination, and at tumor progression when it occurred. The Qiagen DNeasy Blood extraction Kit was used to extract genomic DNA. TCRB CDR3 regions were amplified from approximately 2 ug genomic DNA, or all available DNA if less, using the immunoSEQ assay. The multiplex PCR employed 60 forward primers targeting TCR V beta segments and 13 reverse primers targeting J beta segments. To estimate the number of reads per starting template, synthetic control templates were added to each sample at limiting dilution. The Illumina HiSeq System generated 87 bp sequencing reads. The authors processed their data as follows. PCR and sequencing errors were removed by a nearest neighbor algorithm that merged closely related sequences. TCR overlap was defined as the percentage of unique tumor TCR beta sequences that were also found in the peripheral blood of the same patient. Imported from immuneACCESS, the table was reduced by TCRdb to in-frame sequences with V and J called. These copies leave out some clones; in studies compared against another copy, an unresolved V gene accounts for under half, and the cause of the remainder is not known. V, J and clone size are taken as reported in that table, and D and trimming were inferred from the DNA itself. For this sample the table gives 100,000 or so clones, of which about 90% were detected only once. Clones ranked in the top ten supply around 2.6% of the sample.

Compared with germline, V lacks 4 bases and J lacks 11 bases; bases without a gene match: 10. The germline V gene supplies CDR1 SGHRS and CDR2 YFSETQ. Taken from cysteine to phenylalanine, the CDR3 has 13 residues. Only CDR3 DNA remains: 39 bases, in frame from the first base. For this clone: The target of this receptor is not known. There are no base qualities to consult, and no much larger clone falls within one base.

This sequence was found in a human donor with glioblastoma. The sequencing here drew on blood, taken after dendritic cell vaccination. The chain links TRBV5-1 with TRBJ2-5, and TRBD1 aligns with 8 junction nucleotides. This receptor carries the CDR3 CASSPAGQAEQYF. The base sequence is TGCGCCAGCAGCCCCGCGGGACAGGCTGAGCAGTACTTC.